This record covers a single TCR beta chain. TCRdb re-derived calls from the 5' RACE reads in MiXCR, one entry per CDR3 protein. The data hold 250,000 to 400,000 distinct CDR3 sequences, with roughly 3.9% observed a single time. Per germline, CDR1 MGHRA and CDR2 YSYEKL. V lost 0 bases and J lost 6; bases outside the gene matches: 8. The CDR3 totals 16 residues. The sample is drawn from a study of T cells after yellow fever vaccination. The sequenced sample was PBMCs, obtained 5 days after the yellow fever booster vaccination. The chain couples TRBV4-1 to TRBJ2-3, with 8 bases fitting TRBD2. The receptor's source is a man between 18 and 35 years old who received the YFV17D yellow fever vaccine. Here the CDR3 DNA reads TGCGCCAGCAGCCAAGATCGGGCGGGGGGTTTTGATACGCAGTATTTT. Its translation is CASSQDRAGGFDTQYF.